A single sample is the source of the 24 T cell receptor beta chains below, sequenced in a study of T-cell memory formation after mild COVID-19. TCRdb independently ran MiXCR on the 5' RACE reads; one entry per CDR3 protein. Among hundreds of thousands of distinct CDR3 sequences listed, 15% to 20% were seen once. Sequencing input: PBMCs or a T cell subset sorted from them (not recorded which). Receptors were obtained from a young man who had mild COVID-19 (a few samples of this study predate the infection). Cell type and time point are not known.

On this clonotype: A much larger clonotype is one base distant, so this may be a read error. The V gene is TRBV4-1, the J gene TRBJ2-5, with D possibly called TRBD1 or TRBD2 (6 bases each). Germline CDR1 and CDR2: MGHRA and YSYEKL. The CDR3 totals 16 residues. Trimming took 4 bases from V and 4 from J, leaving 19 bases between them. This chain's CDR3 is CASSPPGAPSRETQYF. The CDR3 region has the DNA TGCGCCAGCAGCCCGCCGGGGGCTCCCTCTCGAGAGACCCAGTACTTC.

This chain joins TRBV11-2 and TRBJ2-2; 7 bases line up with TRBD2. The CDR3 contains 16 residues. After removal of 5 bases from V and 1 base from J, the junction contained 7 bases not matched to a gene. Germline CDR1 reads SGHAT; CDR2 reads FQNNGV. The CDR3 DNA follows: TGTGCCAGCAGCCCAAGGAGCGGGGTGAACACCGGGGAGCTGTTTTTT. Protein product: CASSPRSGVNTGELFF.

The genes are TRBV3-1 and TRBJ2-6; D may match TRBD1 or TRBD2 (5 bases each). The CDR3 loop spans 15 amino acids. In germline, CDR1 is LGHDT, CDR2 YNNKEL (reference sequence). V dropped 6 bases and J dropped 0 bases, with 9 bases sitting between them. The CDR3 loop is CASSRGLSGANVLTF. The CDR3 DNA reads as TGTGCCAGCAGTCGGGGCCTCTCTGGGGCCAACGTCCTGACTTTC. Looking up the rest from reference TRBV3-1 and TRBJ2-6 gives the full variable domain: DTAVSQTPKYLVTQMGNDKSIKCEQNLGHDTMYWYKQDSKKFLKIMFSYNNKELIINETVPNRFSPKSPDKAHLNLHINSLELGDSAVYFCASSRGLSGANVLTFGAGSRLTVL.

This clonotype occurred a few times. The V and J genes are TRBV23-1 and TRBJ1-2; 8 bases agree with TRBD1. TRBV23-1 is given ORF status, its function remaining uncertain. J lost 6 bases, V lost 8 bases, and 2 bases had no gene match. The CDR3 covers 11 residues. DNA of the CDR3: TGCGCCAGCTTGACAGGGGATGGCTACACCTTC. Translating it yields CASLTGDGYTF.

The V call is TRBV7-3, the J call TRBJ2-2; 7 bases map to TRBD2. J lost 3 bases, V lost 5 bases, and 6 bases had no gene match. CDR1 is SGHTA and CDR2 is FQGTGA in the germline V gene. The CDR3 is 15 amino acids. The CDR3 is CASSNRGGHTGELFF. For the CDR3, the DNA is TGTGCCAGCAGCAACCGGGGAGGGCACACCGGGGAGCTGTTTTTT.

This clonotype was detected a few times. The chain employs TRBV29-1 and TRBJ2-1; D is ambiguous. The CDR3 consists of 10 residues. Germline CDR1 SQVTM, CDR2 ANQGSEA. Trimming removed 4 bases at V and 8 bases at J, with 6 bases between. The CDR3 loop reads CSVVGHEQFF. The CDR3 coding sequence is TGCAGCGTTGTCGGGCATGAGCAGTTCTTC.

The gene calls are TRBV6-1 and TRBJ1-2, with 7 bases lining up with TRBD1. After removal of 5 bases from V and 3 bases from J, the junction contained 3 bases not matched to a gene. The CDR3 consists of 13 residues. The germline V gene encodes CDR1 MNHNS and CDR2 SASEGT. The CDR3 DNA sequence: TGTGCCAGCAGTATAACAGGGGACTATGGCTACACCTTC. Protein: CASSITGDYGYTF.

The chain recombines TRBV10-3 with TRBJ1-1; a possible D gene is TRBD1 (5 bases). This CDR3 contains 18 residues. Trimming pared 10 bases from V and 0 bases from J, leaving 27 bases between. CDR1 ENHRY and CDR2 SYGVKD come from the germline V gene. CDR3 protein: CATAGIGRGSSMNTEAFF. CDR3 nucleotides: TGTGCCACCGCGGGGATTGGAAGGGGCTCGTCGATGAACACTGAAGCTTTCTTT.

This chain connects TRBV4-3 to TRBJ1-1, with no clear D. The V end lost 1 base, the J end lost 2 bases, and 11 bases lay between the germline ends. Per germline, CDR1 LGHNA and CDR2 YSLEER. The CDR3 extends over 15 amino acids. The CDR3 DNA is TGCGCCAGCAGCCAAGGGTGGGGTTTTAACACTGAAGCTTTCTTT. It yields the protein CASSQGWGFNTEAFF.

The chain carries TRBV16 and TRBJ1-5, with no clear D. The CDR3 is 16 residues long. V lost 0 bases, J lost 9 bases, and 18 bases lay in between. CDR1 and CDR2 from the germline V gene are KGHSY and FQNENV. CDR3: CASSQSVTDRSWPQHF. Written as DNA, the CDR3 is TGTGCCAGCAGCCAATCGGTAACGGATCGAAGCTGGCCCCAGCATTTT.

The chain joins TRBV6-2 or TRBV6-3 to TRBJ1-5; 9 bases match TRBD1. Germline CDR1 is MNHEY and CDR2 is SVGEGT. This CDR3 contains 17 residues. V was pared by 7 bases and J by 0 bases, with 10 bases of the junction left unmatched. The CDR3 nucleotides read TGTGCCAGCATCGGGGGACAGGGACTTTATAGCAATCAGCCCCAGCATTTT. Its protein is CASIGGQGLYSNQPQHF.

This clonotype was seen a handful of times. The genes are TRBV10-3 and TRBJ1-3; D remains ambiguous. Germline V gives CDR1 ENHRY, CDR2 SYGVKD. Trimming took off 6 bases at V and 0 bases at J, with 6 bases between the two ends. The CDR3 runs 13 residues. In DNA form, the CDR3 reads TGTGCCATCAGGCAGAACTCTGGAAACACCATATATTTT. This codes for CAIRQNSGNTIYF.

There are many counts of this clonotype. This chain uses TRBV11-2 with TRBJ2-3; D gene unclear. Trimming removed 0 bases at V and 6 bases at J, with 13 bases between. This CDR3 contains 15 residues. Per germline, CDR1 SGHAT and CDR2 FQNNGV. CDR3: CASSLDSIQGDTQYF. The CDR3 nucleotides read TGTGCCAGCAGCTTAGACAGCATACAAGGGGATACGCAGTATTTT.

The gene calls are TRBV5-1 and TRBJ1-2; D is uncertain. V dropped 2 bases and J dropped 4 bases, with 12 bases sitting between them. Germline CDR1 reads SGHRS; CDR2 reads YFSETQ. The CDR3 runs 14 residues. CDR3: CASSFTLDGYGYTF. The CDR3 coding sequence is TGCGCCAGCAGCTTTACCCTGGATGGCTATGGCTACACCTTC.

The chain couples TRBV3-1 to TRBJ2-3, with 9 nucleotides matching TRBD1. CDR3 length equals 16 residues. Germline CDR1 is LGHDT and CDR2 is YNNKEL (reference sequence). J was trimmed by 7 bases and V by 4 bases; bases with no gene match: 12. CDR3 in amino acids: CASSLTGQGVMNTQYF. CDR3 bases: TGTGCCAGCAGCCTTACGGGACAGGGAGTGATGAATACGCAGTATTTT.

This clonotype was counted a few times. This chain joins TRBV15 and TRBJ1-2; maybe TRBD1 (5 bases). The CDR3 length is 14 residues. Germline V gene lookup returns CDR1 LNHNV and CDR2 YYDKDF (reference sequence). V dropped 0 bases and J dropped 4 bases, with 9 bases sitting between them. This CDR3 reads CATSRDNGAYGYTF. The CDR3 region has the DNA TGTGCCACCAGCAGAGATAATGGGGCCTATGGCTACACCTTC.

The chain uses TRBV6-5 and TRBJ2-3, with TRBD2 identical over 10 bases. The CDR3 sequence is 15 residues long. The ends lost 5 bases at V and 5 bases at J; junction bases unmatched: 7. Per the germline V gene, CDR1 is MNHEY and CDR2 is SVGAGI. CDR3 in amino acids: CASSNPSGRKDTQYF. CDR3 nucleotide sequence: TGTGCCAGCAGTAACCCTAGCGGGAGAAAAGATACGCAGTATTTT.

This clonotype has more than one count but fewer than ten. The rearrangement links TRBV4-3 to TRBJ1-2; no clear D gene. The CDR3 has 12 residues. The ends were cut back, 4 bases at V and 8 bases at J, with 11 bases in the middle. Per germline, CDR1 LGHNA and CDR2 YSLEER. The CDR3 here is CASSPSQGGYTF. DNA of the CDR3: TGCGCCAGCAGCCCGAGTCAAGGGGGCTACACCTTC.

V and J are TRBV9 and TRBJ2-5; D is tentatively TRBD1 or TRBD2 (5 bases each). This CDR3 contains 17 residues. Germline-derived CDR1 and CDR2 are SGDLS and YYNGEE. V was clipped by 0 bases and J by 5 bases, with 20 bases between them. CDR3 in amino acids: CASSVGIGTSTAETQYF. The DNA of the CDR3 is TGTGCCAGCAGCGTAGGGATTGGGACCTCTACCGCGGAGACCCAGTACTTC.

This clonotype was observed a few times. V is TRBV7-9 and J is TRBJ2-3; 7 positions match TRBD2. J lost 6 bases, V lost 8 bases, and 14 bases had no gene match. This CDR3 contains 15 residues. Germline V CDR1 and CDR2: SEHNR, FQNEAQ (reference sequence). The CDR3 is CASRSERGVSDTQYF. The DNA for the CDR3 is TGTGCCAGCCGGTCCGAGCGGGGAGTGTCGGATACGCAGTATTTT.

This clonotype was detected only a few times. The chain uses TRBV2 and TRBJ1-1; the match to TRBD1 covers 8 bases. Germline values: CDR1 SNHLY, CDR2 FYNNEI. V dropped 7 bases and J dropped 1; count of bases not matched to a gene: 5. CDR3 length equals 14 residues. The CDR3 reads CASTFGTGNTEAFF. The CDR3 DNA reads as TGTGCCAGCACCTTTGGGACAGGGAACACTGAAGCTTTCTTT.

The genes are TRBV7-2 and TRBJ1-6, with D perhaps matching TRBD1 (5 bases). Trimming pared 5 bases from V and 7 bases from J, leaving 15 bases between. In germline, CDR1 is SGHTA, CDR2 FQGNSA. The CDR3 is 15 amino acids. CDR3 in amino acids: CASSVYGGNNSPLHF. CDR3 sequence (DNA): TGTGCCAGCAGCGTCTACGGGGGAAACAATTCACCCCTCCACTTT.

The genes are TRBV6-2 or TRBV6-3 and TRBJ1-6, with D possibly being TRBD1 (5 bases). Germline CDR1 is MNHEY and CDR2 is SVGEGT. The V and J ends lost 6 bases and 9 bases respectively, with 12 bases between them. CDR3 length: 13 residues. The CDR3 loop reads CASRRLGGSPLHF. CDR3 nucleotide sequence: TGTGCCAGCAGACGCCTGGGGGGTTCACCCCTCCACTTT.

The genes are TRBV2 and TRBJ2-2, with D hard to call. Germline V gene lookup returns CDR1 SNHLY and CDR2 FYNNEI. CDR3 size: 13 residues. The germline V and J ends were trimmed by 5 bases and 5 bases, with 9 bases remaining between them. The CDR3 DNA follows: TGTGCCAGCAGTACCTCACAGACCGGGGAGCTGTTTTTT. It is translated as CASSTSQTGELFF.